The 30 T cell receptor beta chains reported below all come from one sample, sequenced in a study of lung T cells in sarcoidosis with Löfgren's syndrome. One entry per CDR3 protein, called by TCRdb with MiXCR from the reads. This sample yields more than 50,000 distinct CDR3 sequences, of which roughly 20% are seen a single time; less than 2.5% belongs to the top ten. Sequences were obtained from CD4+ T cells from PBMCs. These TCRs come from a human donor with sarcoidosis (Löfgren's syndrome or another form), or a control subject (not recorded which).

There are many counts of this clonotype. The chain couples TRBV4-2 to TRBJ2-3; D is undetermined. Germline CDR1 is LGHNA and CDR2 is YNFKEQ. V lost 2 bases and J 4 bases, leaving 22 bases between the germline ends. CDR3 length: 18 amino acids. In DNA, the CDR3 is TGTGCCAGCAGCCAACATAGGGTCACTCCCGCGAGCTCAGATACGCAGTATTTT. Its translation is CASSQHRVTPASSDTQYF.

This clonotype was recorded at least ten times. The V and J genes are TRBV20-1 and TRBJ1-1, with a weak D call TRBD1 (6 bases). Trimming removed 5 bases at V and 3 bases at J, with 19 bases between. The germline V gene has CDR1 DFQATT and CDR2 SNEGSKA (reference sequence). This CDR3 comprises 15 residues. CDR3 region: CSAGYGQPRDTEAFF. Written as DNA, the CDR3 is TGCAGTGCTGGGTATGGACAGCCTCGGGACACTGAAGCTTTCTTT.

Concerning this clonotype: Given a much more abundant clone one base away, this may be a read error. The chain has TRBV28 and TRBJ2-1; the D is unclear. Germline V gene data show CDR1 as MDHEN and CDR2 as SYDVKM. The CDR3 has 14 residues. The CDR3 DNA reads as TGTGCCAGCAGGTTGTTAAGCTCCTACAATAAGCAGTTCTTC. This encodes CASRLLSSYNKQFF.

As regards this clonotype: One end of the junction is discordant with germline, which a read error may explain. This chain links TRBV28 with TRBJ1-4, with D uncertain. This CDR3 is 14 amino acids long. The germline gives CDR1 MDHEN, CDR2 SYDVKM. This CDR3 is CASTSSTFIEKLVF. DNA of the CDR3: TGTGCCAGCACCAGCTCGACCTTCATCGAAAAACTGGTTTTT.

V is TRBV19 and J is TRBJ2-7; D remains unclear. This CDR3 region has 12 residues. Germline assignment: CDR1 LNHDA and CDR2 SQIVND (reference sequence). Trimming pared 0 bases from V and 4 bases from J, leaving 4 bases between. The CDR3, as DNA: TGTGCCAGTAGTATAGAAGGATACGAGCAGTACTTC. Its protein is CASSIEGYEQYF.

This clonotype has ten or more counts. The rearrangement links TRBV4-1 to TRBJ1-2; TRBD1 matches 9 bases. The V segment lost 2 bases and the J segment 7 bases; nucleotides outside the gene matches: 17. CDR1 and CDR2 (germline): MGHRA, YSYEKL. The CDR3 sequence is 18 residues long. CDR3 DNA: TGCGCCAGCAGCCAACCCCCTTTACTGGACAGGGGAGGTGGTGGCTACACCTTC. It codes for CASSQPPLLDRGGGGYTF.

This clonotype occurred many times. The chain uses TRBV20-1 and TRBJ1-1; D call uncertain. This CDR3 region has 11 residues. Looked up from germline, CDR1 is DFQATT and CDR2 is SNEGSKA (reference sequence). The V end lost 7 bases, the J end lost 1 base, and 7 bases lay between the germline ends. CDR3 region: CSGEQNTEAFF. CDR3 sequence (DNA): TGCAGTGGGGAACAGAACACTGAAGCTTTCTTT.

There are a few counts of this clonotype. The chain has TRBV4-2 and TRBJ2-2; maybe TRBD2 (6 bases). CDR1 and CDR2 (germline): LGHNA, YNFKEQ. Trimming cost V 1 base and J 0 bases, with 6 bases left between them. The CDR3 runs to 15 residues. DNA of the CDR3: TGTGCCAGCAGCCAAGGACTAGCGAACACCGGGGAGCTGTTTTTT. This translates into CASSQGLANTGELFF.

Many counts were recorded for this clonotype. DNA of the CDR3: TGTGCCAGCAGTTTATCGGTAGCTAACTATGGCTACACCTTC. Its translation: CASSLSVANYGYTF. This chain links TRBV28 with TRBJ1-2; D remains ambiguous. V was trimmed by 1 base and J by 0 bases, leaving 6 bases between them. This CDR3 is built from 14 residues. Germline V CDR1 and CDR2: MDHEN, SYDVKM.

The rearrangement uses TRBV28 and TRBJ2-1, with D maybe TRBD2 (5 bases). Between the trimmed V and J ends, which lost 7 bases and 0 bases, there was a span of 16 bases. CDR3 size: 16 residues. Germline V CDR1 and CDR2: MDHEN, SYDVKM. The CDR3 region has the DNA TGTGCCAGCACCGCCTCGACGGGGAGCTCCTACAATGAGCAGTTCTTC. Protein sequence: CASTASTGSSYNEQFF.

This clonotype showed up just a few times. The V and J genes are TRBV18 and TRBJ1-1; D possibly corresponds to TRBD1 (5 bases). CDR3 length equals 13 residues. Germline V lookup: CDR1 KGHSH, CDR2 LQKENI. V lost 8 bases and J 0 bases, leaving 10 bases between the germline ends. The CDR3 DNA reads TGTGCCAGCGGGGGAGTTTTGAACACTGAAGCTTTCTTT. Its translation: CASGGVLNTEAFF.

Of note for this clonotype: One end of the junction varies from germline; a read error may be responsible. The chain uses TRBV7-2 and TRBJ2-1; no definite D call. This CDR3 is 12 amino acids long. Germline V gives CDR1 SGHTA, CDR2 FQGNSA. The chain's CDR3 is CASSQAYDEQFF. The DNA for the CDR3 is TGTGCCAGCAGCCAGGCCTACGATGAGCAGTTCTTC.

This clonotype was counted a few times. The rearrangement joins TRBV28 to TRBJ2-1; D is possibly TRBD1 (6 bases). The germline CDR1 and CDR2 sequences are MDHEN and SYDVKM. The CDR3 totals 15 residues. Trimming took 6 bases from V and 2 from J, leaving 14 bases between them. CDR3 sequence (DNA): TGTGCCAGCAGCCCCGAAGGGGGACCCTACAATGAGCAGTTCTTC. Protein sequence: CASSPEGGPYNEQFF.

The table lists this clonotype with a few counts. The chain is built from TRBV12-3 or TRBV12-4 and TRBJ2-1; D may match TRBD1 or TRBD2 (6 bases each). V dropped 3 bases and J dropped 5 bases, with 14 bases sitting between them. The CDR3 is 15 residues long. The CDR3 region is CASSFRGAWDNEQFF. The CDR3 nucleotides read TGTGCCAGCAGTTTTAGGGGGGCGTGGGACAATGAGCAGTTCTTC.

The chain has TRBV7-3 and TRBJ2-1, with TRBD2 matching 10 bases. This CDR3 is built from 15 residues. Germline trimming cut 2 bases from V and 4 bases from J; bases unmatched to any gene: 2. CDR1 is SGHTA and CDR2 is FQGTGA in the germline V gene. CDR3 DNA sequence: TGTGCCAGCAGCTTAGTACTAGCGGGATACAATGAGCAGTTCTTC. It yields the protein CASSLVLAGYNEQFF.

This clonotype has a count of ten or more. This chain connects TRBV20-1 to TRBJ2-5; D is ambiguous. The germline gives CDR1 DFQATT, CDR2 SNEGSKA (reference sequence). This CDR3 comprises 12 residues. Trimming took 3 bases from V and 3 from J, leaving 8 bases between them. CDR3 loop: CSASLTEETQYF. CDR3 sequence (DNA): TGCAGTGCTAGTCTCACGGAAGAGACCCAGTACTTC.

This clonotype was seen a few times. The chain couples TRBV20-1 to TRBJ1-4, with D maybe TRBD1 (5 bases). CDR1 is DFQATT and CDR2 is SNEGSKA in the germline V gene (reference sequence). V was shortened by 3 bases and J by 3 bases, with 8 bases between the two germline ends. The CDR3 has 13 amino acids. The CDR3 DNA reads TGCAGTGCTAGGGGGGTTTCTAATGAAAAACTGTTTTTT. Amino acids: CSARGVSNEKLFF.

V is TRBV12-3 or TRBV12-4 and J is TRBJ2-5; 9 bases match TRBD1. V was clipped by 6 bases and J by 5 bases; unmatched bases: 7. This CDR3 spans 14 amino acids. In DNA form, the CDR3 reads TGTGCCAGCAGGCCACAGGGGGCAAGGGAGACCCAGTACTTC. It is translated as CASRPQGARETQYF.

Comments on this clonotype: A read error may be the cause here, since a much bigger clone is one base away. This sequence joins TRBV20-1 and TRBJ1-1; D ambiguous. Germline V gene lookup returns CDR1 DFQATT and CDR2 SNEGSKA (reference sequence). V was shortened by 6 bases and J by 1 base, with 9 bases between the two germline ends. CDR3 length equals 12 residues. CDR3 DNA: TGCAGTGCCTTCTTTAAGAACACTGAAGCTTTCTTT. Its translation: CSAFFKNTEAFF.

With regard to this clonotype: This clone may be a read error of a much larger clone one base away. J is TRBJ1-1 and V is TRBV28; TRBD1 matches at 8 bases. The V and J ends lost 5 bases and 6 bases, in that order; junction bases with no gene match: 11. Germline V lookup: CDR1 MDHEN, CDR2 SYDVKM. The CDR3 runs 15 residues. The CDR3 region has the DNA TGTGCCAGCAGTCCAAGACAGGGGCAGGGAGCTGAAGCTTTCTTT. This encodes CASSPRQGQGAEAFF.

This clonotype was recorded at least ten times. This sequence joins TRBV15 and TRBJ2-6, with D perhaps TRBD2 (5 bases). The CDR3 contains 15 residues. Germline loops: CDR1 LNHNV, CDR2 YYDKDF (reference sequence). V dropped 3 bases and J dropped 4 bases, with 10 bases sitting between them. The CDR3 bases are TGTGCCACCAGCAGCCAATCGGGGGGGGCCAACGTCCTGACTTTC. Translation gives CATSSQSGGANVLTF.

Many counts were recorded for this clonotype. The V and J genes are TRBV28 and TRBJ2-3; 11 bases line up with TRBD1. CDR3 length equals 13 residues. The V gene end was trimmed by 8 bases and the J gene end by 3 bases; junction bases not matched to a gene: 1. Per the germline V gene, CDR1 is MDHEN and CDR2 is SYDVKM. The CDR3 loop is CASGTGGTDTQYF. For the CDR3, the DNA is TGTGCCAGCGGGACAGGGGGGACAGATACGCAGTATTTT.

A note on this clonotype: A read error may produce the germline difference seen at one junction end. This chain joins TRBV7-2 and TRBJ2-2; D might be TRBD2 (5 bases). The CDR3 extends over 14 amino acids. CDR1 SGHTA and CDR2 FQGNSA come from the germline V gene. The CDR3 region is CASSWVEAAGELFF. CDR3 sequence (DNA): TGTGCCAGCAGCTGGGTAGAGGCCGCTGGGGAGCTTTTTTTT.

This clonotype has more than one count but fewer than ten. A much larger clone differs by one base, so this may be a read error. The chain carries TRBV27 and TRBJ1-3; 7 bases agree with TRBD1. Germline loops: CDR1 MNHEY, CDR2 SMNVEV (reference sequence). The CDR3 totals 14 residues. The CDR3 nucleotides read TGTGCCAGCAGTTCCGGACAGGACGGAAACCCCATATATTTT. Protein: CASSSGQDGNPIYF.

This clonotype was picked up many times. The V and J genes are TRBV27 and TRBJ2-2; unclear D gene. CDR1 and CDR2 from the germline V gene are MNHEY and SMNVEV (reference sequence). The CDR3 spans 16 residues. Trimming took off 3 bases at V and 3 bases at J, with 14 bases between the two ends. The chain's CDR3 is CASSFIGAVDTGELFF. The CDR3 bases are TGTGCCAGCAGTTTTATCGGCGCGGTAGACACCGGGGAGCTGTTTTTT.

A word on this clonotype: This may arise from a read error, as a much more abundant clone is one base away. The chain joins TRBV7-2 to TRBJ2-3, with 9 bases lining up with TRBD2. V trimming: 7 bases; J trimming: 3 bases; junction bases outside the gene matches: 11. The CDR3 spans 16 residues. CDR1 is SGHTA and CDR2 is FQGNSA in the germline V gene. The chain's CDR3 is CASIPLAGGPTDTQYF. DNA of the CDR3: TGTGCCAGCATCCCTCTGGCGGGGGGGCCGACAGATACGCAGTATTTT.

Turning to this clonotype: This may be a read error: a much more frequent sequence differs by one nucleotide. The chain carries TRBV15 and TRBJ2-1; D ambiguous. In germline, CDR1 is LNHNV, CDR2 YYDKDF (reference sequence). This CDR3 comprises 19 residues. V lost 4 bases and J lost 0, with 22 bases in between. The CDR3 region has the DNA TGTGCCACCAGCATCATAGGGTGGGGTACTGATAACTCCTACAATGAGCAGTTCTTC. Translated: CATSIIGWGTDNSYNEQFF.

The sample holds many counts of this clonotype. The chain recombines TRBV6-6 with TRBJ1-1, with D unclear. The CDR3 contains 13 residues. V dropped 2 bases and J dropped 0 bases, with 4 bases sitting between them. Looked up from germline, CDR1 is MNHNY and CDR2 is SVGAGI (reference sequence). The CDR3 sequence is CASSYRMNTEAFF. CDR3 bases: TGTGCCAGCAGTTACAGGATGAACACTGAAGCTTTCTTT.

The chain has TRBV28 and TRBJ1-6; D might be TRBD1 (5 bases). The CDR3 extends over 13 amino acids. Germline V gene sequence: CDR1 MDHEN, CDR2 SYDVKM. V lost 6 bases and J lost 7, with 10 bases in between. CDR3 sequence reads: CASRRGGNSPLHF. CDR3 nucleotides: TGTGCCAGCAGGCGCGGGGGGAATTCACCCCTCCACTTT.

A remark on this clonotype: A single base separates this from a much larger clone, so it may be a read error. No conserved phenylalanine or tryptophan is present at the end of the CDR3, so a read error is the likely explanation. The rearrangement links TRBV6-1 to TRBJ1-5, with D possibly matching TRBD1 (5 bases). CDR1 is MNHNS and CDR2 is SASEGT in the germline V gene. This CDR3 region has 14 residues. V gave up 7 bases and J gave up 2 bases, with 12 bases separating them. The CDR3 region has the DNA TGTGCCAGCATGAAGGGGCGAGGCAATCAGCCCCAGCATCTT. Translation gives CASMKGRGNQPQHL.